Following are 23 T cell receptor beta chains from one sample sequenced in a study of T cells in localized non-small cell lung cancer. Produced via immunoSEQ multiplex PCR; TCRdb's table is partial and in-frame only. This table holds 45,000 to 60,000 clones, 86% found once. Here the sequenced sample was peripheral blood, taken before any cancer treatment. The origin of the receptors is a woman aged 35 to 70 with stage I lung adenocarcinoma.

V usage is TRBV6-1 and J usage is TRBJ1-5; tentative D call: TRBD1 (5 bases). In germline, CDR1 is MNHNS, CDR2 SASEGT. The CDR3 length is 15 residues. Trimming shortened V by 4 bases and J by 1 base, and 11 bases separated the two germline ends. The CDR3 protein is CASSVQEYSNQPQHF. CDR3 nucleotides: TGTGCCAGCAGTGTACAGGAGTACAGCAATCAGCCCCAGCATTTT.

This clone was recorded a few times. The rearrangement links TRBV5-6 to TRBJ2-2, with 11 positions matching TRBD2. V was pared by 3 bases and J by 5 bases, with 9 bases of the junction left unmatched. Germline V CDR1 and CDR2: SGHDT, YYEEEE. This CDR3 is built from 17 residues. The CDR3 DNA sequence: TGTGCCAGCAGCTCCATTACTAGCGGGGGCCGGACCGGGGAGCTGTTTTTT. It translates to CASSSITSGGRTGELFF.

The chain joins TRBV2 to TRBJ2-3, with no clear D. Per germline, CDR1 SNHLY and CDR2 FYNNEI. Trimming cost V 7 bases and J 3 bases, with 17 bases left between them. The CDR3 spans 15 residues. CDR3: CASNVGSLRTDTQYF. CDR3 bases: TGTGCCAGCAATGTGGGTAGCTTGAGGACAGATACGCAGTATTTT.

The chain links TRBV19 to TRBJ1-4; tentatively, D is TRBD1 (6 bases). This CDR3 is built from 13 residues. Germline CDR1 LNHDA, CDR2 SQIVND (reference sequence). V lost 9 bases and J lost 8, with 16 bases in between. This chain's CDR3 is CASFDRLSEKLFF. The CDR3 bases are TGTGCCAGCTTCGACAGGTTGAGCGAAAAACTGTTTTTT.

CDR3 nucleotides: TGTGCCAGCAGCGTAGTGGCGAGCGGTCGGGAGCAGTTCTTC. It is translated as CASSVVASGREQFF. The chain links TRBV9 to TRBJ2-1; the D gene is possibly TRBD2 (5 bases). Looked up from germline, CDR1 is SGDLS and CDR2 is YYNGEE. V lost 0 bases and J 10 bases, leaving 14 bases between the germline ends. The CDR3 is made up of 14 amino acids.

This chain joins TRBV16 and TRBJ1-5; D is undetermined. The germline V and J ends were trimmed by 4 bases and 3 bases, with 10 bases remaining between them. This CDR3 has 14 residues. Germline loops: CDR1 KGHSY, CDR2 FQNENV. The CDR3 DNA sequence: TGTGCCAGCAGCCGAAGGTCGAACAATCAGCCCCAGCATTTT. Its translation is CASSRRSNNQPQHF.

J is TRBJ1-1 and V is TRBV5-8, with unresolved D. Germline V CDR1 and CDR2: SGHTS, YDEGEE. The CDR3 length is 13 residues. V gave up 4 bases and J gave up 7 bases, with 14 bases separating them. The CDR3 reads CASSRYSSFEAFF. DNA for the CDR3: TGTGCCAGCAGCCGATACAGCAGCTTTGAAGCTTTCTTT.

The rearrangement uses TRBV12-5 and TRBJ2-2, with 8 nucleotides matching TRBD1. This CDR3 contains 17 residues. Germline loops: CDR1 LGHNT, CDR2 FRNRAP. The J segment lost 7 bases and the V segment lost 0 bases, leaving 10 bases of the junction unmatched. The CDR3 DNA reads TGTGCTAGTGGTTTGGTAATGGACAGGGAGCAGGGCGGGGAGCTGTTTTTT. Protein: CASGLVMDREQGGELFF.

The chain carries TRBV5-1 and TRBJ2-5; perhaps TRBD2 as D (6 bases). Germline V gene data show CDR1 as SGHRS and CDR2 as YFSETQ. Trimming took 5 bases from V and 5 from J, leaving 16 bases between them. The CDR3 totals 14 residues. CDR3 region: CASSSGLRQETQYF. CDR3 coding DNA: TGCGCCAGCAGTTCGGGACTCCGCCAGGAGACCCAGTACTTC.

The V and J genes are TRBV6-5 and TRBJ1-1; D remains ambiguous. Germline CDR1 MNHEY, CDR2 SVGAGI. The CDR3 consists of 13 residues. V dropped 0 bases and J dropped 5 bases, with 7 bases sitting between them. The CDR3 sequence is CASSYSFGTEAFF. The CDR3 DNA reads TGTGCCAGCAGTTACTCGTTCGGGACTGAAGCTTTCTTT.

The CDR3 DNA reads as TGTGCCAGCAGCTCCGGGACAGGGAGGGTGCAGTACTTC. Its protein product is CASSSGTGRVQYF. V gene TRBV11-2 combines with J gene TRBJ2-7; 9 positions agree with TRBD1. Germline V lookup: CDR1 SGHAT, CDR2 FQNNGV. The CDR3 totals 13 residues. With 4 bases clipped from V and 9 bases from J, the junction kept 7 bases outside the gene matches. Filled out from reference TRBV11-2 and TRBJ2-7, the complete variable domain reads EAGVAQSPRYKIIEKRQSVAFWCNPISGHATLYWYQQILGQGPKLLIQFQNNGVVDDSQLPKDRFSAERLKGVDSTLKIQPAKLEDSAVYLCASSSGTGRVQYFGPGTRLTVT.

The CDR3 sequence is CAISPGDSATGNEQFF. Written as DNA, the CDR3 is TGTGCCATCAGCCCGGGGGACTCAGCGACGGGGAATGAGCAGTTCTTC. The chain has TRBV10-3 and TRBJ2-1; TRBD2 is a possible D gene (6 bases). V was trimmed by 6 bases and J by 7 bases, leaving 22 bases between them. Germline assignment: CDR1 ENHRY and CDR2 SYGVKD. The CDR3 extends over 16 amino acids.

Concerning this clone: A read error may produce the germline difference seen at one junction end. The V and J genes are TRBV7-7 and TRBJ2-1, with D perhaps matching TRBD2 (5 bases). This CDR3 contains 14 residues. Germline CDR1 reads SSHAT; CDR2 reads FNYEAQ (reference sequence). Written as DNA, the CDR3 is TGTGCTAGCAGCAAGACTAACAGTTATGATGAGCAGTTCTTC. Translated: CASSKTNSYDEQFF.

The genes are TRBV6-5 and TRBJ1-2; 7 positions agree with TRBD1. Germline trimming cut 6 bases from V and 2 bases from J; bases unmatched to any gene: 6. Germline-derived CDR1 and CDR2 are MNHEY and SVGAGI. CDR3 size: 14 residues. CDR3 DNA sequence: TGTGCCAGCAGCACGGGACAGAAGAACTATGGCTACACCTTC. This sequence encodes CASSTGQKNYGYTF.

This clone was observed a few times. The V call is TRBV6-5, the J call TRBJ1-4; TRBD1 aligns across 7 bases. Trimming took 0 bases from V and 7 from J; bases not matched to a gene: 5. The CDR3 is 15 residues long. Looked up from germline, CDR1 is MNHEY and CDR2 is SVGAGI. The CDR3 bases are TGTGCCAGCAGTTACTCAAGGGGGCTGAGTGAAAAACTGTTTTTT. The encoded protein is CASSYSRGLSEKLFF.

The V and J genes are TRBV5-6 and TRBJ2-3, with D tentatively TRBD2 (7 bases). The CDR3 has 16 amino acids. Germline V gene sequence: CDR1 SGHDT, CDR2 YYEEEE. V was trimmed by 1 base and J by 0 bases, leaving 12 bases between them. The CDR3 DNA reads TGTGCCAGCAGCTTGTTACGGGGGGCTAGCACAGATACGCAGTATTTT. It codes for CASSLLRGASTDTQYF.

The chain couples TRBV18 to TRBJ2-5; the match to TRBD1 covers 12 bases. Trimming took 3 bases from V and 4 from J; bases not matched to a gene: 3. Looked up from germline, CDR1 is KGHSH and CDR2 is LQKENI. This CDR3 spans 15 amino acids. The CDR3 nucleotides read TGTGCCAGCTCACCGGGACAGGGGGCTGGAGAGACCCAGTACTTC. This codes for CASSPGQGAGETQYF. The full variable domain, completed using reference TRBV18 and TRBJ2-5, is NAGVMQNPRHLVRRRGQEARLRCSPMKGHSHVYWYRQLPEEGLKFMVYLQKENIIDESGMPKERFSAEFPKEGPSILRIQQVVRGDSAAYFCASSPGQGAGETQYFGPGTRLLVL.

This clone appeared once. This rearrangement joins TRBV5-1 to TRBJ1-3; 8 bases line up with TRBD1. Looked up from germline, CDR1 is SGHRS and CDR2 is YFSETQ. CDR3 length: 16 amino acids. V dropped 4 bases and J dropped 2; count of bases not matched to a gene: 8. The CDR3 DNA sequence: TGCGCCAGCAGCGTAACAGGGGGAGCGGCTGGAAACACCATATATTTT. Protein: CASSVTGGAAGNTIYF. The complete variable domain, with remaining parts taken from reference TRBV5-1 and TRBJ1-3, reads KAGVTQTPRYLIKTRGQQVTLSCSPISGHRSVSWYQQTPGQGLQFLFEYFSETQRNKGNFPGRFSGRQFSNSRSEMNVSTLELGDSALYLCASSVTGGAAGNTIYFGEGSWLTVV.

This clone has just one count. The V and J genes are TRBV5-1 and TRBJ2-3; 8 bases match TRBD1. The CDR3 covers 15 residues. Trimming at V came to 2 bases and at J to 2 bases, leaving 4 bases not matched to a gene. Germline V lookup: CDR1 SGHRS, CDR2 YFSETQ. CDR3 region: CASSFLTGVTDTQYF. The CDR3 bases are TGCGCCAGCAGCTTCTTGACAGGGGTCACAGATACGCAGTATTTT.

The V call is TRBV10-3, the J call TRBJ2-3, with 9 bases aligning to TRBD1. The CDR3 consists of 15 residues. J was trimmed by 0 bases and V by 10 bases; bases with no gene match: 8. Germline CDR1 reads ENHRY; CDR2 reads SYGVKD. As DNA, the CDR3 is TGTGCCACCGAAGGACAGGGGAAAAGCACAGATACGCAGTATTTT. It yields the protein CATEGQGKSTDTQYF.

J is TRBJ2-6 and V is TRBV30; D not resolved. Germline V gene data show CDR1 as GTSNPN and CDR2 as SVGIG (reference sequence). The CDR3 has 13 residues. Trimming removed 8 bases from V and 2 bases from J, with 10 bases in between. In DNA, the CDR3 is TGTGCCCATCGGGTAGCTGGGGCCAACGTCCTGACTTTC. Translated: CAHRVAGANVLTF.

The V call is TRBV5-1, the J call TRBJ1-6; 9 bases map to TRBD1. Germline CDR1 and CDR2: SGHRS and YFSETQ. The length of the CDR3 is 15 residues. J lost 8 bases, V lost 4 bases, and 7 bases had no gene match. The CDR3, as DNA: TGCGCCAGCAGCAATCCGGGACAGGGTTATTCACCCCTCCACTTT. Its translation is CASSNPGQGYSPLHF.

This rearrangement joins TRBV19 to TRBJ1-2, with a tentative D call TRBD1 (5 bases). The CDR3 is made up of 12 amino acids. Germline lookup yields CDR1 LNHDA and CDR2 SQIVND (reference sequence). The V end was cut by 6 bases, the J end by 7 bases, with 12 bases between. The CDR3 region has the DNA TGTGCCAGTAGCCTCGGGACGACTGGCTACACCTTC. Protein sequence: CASSLGTTGYTF. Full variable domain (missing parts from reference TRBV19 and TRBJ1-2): DGGITQSPKYLFRKEGQNVTLSCEQNLNHDAMYWYRQDPGQGLRLIYYSQIVNDFQKGDIAEGYSVSREKKESFPLTVTSAQKNPTAFYLCASSLGTTGYTFGSGTRLTVV.